This is a list of T cell receptor beta chains from one sample in a study of blood T cell repertoires in COVID-19. Sequencing was performed with immunoSEQ multiplex PCR; in TCRdb, only in-frame clones are kept and a portion is missing. The table lists about 120,000 clones, 85% to 90% of them singletons. The sequencing sample was made of peripheral blood. Source of these receptors: a woman in her 70s with acute or convalescent COVID-19. Both conserved end residues are part of each CDR3. A D gene is named only where the DNA matches it firmly. Clone size is not always given. Where it is, it says once, few, many or a class for expanded clones.

j_gene,v_gene,d_gene,abundance,CDR3nt,CDR3aa
TRBJ1-5,TRBV21-1,-,-,TGTGCCAGCACCGCACATCAGGGGAGGGGGTATTATAGCAATCAGCCCCAGCATTTT,CASTAHQGRGYYSNQPQHF
TRBJ1-3,TRBV2,-,few,TGTGCCAGCAGTGGGGGGGGAGCGATCGGAAACACCATATATTTT,CASSGGGAIGNTIYF
TRBJ1-6,TRBV6-5,-,-,TGTGCCAGCAACATCAGGGGTTCGGCCCTCCACTTT,CASNIRGSALHF
TRBJ1-6,TRBV5-1,-,-,TGCGCCAGCAGCTTGGGTGTGAGTTCACCCCTCCACTTT,CASSLGVSSPLHF
TRBJ1-2,TRBV3-1/TRBV3-2,-,once,TGTGCCAGCAGCCCGATAGGACAGATTCCTAACTATGGCTACACCTTC,CASSPIGQIPNYGYTF
TRBJ2-1,TRBV24-1,-,-,TGTGCCACCAGGGAGGGTGGTGAGCAGTTCTTC,CATREGGEQFF
TRBJ2-7,TRBV10-1,-,few,TGCGCCAGCAGTGAAGGTGGGCCCTCCTACGAGCAGTACTTC,CASSEGGPSYEQYF
TRBJ1-1,TRBV18,TRBD1,-,TGTGCCAGCTCACCACCAAACAGGGGGAACATGAACACTGAAGCTTTCTTT,CASSPPNRGNMNTEAFF
TRBJ1-5,TRBV6-5,-,-,TGTGCCAGCGGCCAGTTTCAGCCCCAGCATTTT,CASGQFQPQHF
TRBJ2-2,TRBV15,-,-,TGTGCCACCAGCAGCAGGGGGAACACCGGGGAGCTGTTTTTT,CATSSRGNTGELFF
TRBJ1-5,TRBV19,-,-,TGTGCCAGTGAAGGGATCCCAGGAGGGGCCAGCAATCAGCCCCAGCATTTT,CASEGIPGGASNQPQHF
TRBJ2-5,TRBV11-3,-,-,TGTGCCAGCAGCTTGAGAGGGGGAGAGACCCAGTACTTC,CASSLRGGETQYF
TRBJ1-4,TRBV6-5,-,-,TGTGCCAGCAGTACGGTTAATGAAAAACTGTTTTTT,CASSTVNEKLFF
TRBJ2-3,TRBV5-5,TRBD1,-,TGTGCCAGCAGCTCCCCCTCGACAGGGGTATCATATTTT,CASSSPSTGVSYF
TRBJ2-7,TRBV9,TRBD2,-,TGTGCCAGCAGCGCGAGCGGGGGGCCTTCTTTTGAGCAGTACTTC,CASSASGGPSFEQYF
TRBJ2-7,TRBV9,-,-,TGTGCCAGCAGCGGACACGGGACTGATTCCTACGAGCAGTACTTC,CASSGHGTDSYEQYF
TRBJ1-1,TRBV4-1,TRBD1,once,TGCGCCAGCAGCCAAACAGGGGAGAGGAACACTGAAGCTTTCTTT,CASSQTGERNTEAFF
TRBJ2-7,TRBV2,TRBD2,-,TGTGCCAGCGATCAGTCTAGCGGGGGGGACGAGCAGTACTTC,CASDQSSGGDEQYF
TRBJ1-2,TRBV27,-,-,TGTGCCAGCAGTTTATCTTTACGCGGCAGGGGAAGTGGGGGCTACACCTTC,CASSLSLRGRGSGGYTF
TRBJ2-2,TRBV27,-,once,TGTGCCAGCAGTTTATTACCCAGGAACACCGGGGAGCTGTTTTTT,CASSLLPRNTGELFF
TRBJ1-2,TRBV4-1,TRBD1,few,TGCGCCAGCAGCCAAGCGGGACAGGGCTCCCTTAACTATGGCTACACCTTC,CASSQAGQGSLNYGYTF
TRBJ1-4,TRBV27,-,-,TGTGCCAGCAGTTCCCCCTCGGGTCGGGGGGAAAAACTGTTTTTT,CASSSPSGRGEKLFF
TRBJ2-7,TRBV28,-,-,TGTGCCAGCAGACGGGGGACTGTTGAGCAGTACTTC,CASRRGTVEQYF
TRBJ1-1,TRBV6-1,TRBD1,-,TGTGCCAGCAGTGAGACAGGGAAAACTGAAGCTTTCTTT,CASSETGKTEAFF
TRBJ2-4,TRBV24-1,TRBD2,-,TGTGCCACCAGTACAATTTGGGAGGGGAAAAACATTCAGTACTTC,CATSTIWEGKNIQYF
TRBJ1-2,TRBV10-2,TRBD1,-,TGCGCCAGTCGCTACGGACAGGGGGCTCTCTATGGCTACACCTTC,CASRYGQGALYGYTF
TRBJ2-3,TRBV10-1,TRBD2,-,TGCGCCAGCAGTACCGGGACTAGCGGGGCGGGAGATACGCAGTATTTT,CASSTGTSGAGDTQYF
TRBJ1-5,TRBV27,TRBD1,-,TGTGCCAGCAGTCTTTCGACCTACAGGGGTAGCGGCAATCAGCCCCAGCATTTT,CASSLSTYRGSGNQPQHF
TRBJ1-5,TRBV19,-,-,TGTGCCAGTAGTATAGCCGGCGGATACCAGCCCCAGCATTTT,CASSIAGGYQPQHF
TRBJ2-3,TRBV30,TRBD2,-,TGTGCCTGGAGTGTGCTAGCGGGGGGGATAGATACGCAGTATTTT,CAWSVLAGGIDTQYF
TRBJ1-1,TRBV5-1,-,once,TGCGCCAGCAGCTTGGGCGGGAACACTGAAGCTTTCTTT,CASSLGGNTEAFF
TRBJ2-1,TRBV5-1,TRBD1,-,TGCGCCAGCAGCCAAGGACAGGGGGCCTGGAATGAGCAGTTCTTC,CASSQGQGAWNEQFF
TRBJ1-5,TRBV28,-,-,TGTGCCAGCCGACAGGCAGAAGGTCCGCCCCAGCATTTT,CASRQAEGPPQHF
TRBJ2-5,TRBV4-1,TRBD2,-,TGCGCCAGCAGCCTAGGACTAGCGGGGGGCTCGGTGCAAGAGACCCAGTACTTC,CASSLGLAGGSVQETQYF
TRBJ1-3,TRBV18,TRBD1,-,TGTGCCAGCTCACCAGCGGGACAGGGGACTACTGGAAACACCATATATTTT,CASSPAGQGTTGNTIYF